A single sample gave rise to the 13 T cell receptor beta chains below, sequenced in a study of cytomegalovirus exposure and HLA in healthy donors. Amplification used 60 Vbeta primers and 13 Jbeta primers. Assay used: immunoSEQ multiplex PCR; TCRdb lists only in-frame clones, some missing. The sample includes fewer than 140,000 clones, about three quarters seen only once; the top ten take 6.1%. The specimen was PBMCs. These receptors were taken from a woman between 50 and 59 years old in good health and CMV-seropositive.

The chain recombines TRBV6-1 with TRBJ2-7; a possible D gene is TRBD2 (5 bases). CDR3 length: 13 residues. V was cut by 2 bases and J by 2 bases, with 7 bases left in between. Germline assignment: CDR1 MNHNS and CDR2 SASEGT. CDR3 coding DNA: TGTGCCAGCAGTGAAAACGGGGCCTACGAGCAGTACTTC. It codes for CASSENGAYEQYF.

The V and J genes are TRBV11-2 and TRBJ1-1; D is perhaps TRBD1 (5 bases). Germline V lookup: CDR1 SGHAT, CDR2 FQNNGV. This CDR3 contains 15 residues. Trimming cost V 3 bases and J 2 bases, with 13 bases left between them. CDR3 nucleotides: TGTGCCAGCAGCTTCTACTTTGACAGAAACACTGAAGCTTTCTTT. It codes for CASSFYFDRNTEAFF.

V gene TRBV18 combines with J gene TRBJ2-5, with 10 bases fitting TRBD2. The CDR3 runs to 18 residues. Germline V CDR1 and CDR2: KGHSH, LQKENI. Germline trimming cut 0 bases from V and 5 bases from J; bases unmatched to any gene: 12. The CDR3 nucleotides are TGTGCCAGCTCACCACCGAAGGAGCGGGGGGGCCCTTTGGAGACCCAGTACTTC. Protein product: CASSPPKERGGPLETQYF.

The chain uses TRBV7-8 and TRBJ2-7; no clear D gene. V dropped 5 bases and J dropped 6 bases, with 20 bases sitting between them. The CDR3 runs 15 residues. Per the germline V gene, CDR1 is SGHVS and CDR2 is FQNEAQ. CDR3 sequence (DNA): TGTGCCAGCAGCCCCCCGGTGGGCCCCTTCAGCGAGCAGTACTTC. Its protein is CASSPPVGPFSEQYF.

The chain is built from TRBV7-9 and TRBJ2-2; D remains unclear. Germline CDR1 SEHNR, CDR2 FQNEAQ (reference sequence). V lost 5 bases and J 8 bases, leaving 15 bases between the germline ends. The CDR3 sequence is 14 residues long. CDR3 region: CASSPPQAFGELFF. CDR3 coding DNA: TGTGCCAGCAGCCCACCCCAGGCTTTTGGGGAGCTGTTTTTT.

The table lists this clone with a few counts. The chain joins TRBV7-8 to TRBJ2-5, with D perhaps TRBD1 (6 bases). Looked up from germline, CDR1 is SGHVS and CDR2 is FQNEAQ. V shed 5 bases and J shed 2 bases, with 18 bases lying between them. This CDR3 is 16 amino acids long. This CDR3 reads CASSPRSSGVQETQYF. The CDR3, as DNA: TGTGCCAGCAGCCCCCGCTCTTCAGGGGTTCAAGAGACCCAGTACTTC.

This clone was detected only a few times. The chain has TRBV5-4 and TRBJ1-1; TRBD1 aligns across 8 bases. CDR1 and CDR2 from the germline V gene are SGHNT and YYREEE (reference sequence). The CDR3 runs to 14 residues. J gave up 5 bases and V 2 bases, and 5 bases lay outside the gene matches. CDR3 amino acids: CASSLGQGRTEAFF. Here the CDR3 DNA reads TGTGCCAGCAGCTTAGGACAGGGTCGGACTGAAGCTTTCTTT.

V is TRBV9 and J is TRBJ2-2; 13 bases map to TRBD2. The CDR3 has 16 residues. CDR1 is SGDLS and CDR2 is YYNGEE in the germline V gene. V was pared by 3 bases and J by 6 bases, with 5 bases of the junction left unmatched. The CDR3 region is CASSGLLAGGSGELFF. As DNA, the CDR3 is TGTGCCAGCAGCGGCTTACTAGCGGGGGGGTCCGGGGAGCTGTTTTTT.

This chain connects TRBV19 to TRBJ2-7; 8 bases map to TRBD1. CDR3 length: 13 residues. The germline CDR1 and CDR2 sequences are LNHDA and SQIVND (reference sequence). Trimming cost V 9 bases and J 2 bases; bases outside gene matches: 6. CDR3 loop: CASRQGSTYEQYF. CDR3 nucleotide sequence: TGTGCCAGCAGACAGGGGTCTACCTACGAGCAGTACTTC.

A note on this clone: At one end, the junction sequence differs from germline, possibly due to a read error. The V and J genes are TRBV7-9 and TRBJ1-2; D gene ambiguous. This CDR3 has 12 residues. Germline CDR1 and CDR2: SEHNR and FQNEAQ (reference sequence). The CDR3 region has the DNA TGTTCCAGCACCTCCCCCACCGGTGGCTACACCTTC. Translation: CSSTSPTGGYTF.

The genes are TRBV7-3 and TRBJ1-1; D remains unclear. Deletions cut 3 bases from V and 1 base from J, with 3 bases between. The germline V gene has CDR1 SGHTA and CDR2 FQGTGA. This CDR3 contains 12 residues. The CDR3 DNA is TGTGCCAGCAGCTTCGGGAACACTGAAGCTTTCTTT. Translated, it gives CASSFGNTEAFF.

CDR3 in amino acids: CASSQDSASGGLKTQYF. In nucleotides, the CDR3 is TGCGCCAGCAGCCAAGATTCCGCTAGCGGGGGGCTGAAGACCCAGTACTTC. The chain employs TRBV4-1 and TRBJ2-5; 11 nucleotides match TRBD2. The ends lost 0 bases at V and 6 bases at J; junction bases unmatched: 9. The CDR3 has 17 residues. CDR1 and CDR2 (germline): MGHRA, YSYEKL.

This clone was observed a handful of times. The chain couples TRBV7-7 to TRBJ2-3; 10 bases map to TRBD2. The CDR3 has 17 residues. Germline-derived CDR1 and CDR2 are SSHAT and FNYEAQ (reference sequence). Trimming cost V 5 bases and J 4 bases; bases outside gene matches: 12. The CDR3 loop is CASSPNLAGAEADTQYF. In DNA, the CDR3 is TGTGCCAGCAGCCCCAACCTAGCGGGGGCCGAGGCAGATACGCAGTATTTT.